Following are 7 T cell receptor beta chains from one sample sequenced in a study of T cell responses to AZD1222 COVID-19 vaccine. Assay: immunoSEQ multiplex PCR; the TCRdb copy retains only in-frame clones and omits some. The repertoire consists of about 130,000 clones, with roughly 88% occurring once and the leading ten covering less than 4.5%. Material: peripheral blood, obtained on day 0 of MenACWY control vaccination. The receptor set was obtained from an adult in good health.

The rearrangement links TRBV4-2 to TRBJ1-1, with TRBD1 as a possible D gene (5 bases). V lost 4 bases to trimming and J lost 7 bases, with 25 bases between them. The CDR3 is 17 residues long. Germline lookup yields CDR1 LGHNA and CDR2 YNFKEQ. Written as DNA, the CDR3 is TGTGCCAGCAGCCCAACGACCGGGACCCCAGGTGGGCGTGAAGCTTTCTTT. This codes for CASSPTTGTPGGREAFF.

CDR3 DNA: TGTGCCAGCAGCCAATTGATTAGGGGACAGGGGCGGCTGTTGGCTGAAGCTTTCTTT. It translates to CASSQLIRGQGRLLAEAFF. V and J are TRBV4-2 and TRBJ1-1, with 10 bases identical to TRBD1. V was pared by 2 bases and J by 6 bases, with 18 bases of the junction left unmatched. This CDR3 is 19 amino acids long. Germline V lookup: CDR1 LGHNA, CDR2 YNFKEQ.

The V call is TRBV7-6, the J call TRBJ1-1; 8 bases align to TRBD1. The germline CDR1 and CDR2 sequences are SGHVS and FNYEAQ. V dropped 5 bases and J dropped 5; count of bases not matched to a gene: 7. This CDR3 contains 14 residues. CDR3 nucleotide sequence: TGTGCCAGCAGCGTACGGACAGGGACTACTGAAGCTTTCTTT. This encodes CASSVRTGTTEAFF.

V is TRBV28 and J is TRBJ1-2; TRBD1 aligns across 12 bases. This CDR3 spans 15 amino acids. CDR1 and CDR2 from the germline V gene are MDHEN and SYDVKM. V lost 3 bases to trimming and J lost 7 bases; unmatched junction nucleotides: 6. The CDR3 region is CASSFWGQGAGGYTF. In DNA form, the CDR3 reads TGTGCCAGCAGTTTTTGGGGACAGGGGGCCGGTGGCTACACCTTC.

V is TRBV18 and J is TRBJ2-1; TRBD2 is a possible D gene (5 bases). CDR3 length: 15 amino acids. CDR1 KGHSH and CDR2 LQKENI come from the germline V gene. V was shortened by 4 bases and J by 0 bases, with 10 bases between the two germline ends. The CDR3 is CASSLRESSYNEQFF. The DNA for the CDR3 is TGTGCCAGCTCACTTCGGGAAAGCTCCTACAATGAGCAGTTCTTC.

The J gene is TRBJ1-5, the V gene TRBV4-2; TRBD1 might be the D (6 bases). The V and J ends lost 2 bases and 5 bases respectively, with 13 bases between them. The CDR3 sequence is 15 residues long. Looked up from germline, CDR1 is LGHNA and CDR2 is YNFKEQ. CDR3 sequence reads: CASSQNMGGHQPQHF. The DNA of the CDR3 is TGTGCCAGCAGCCAAAATATGGGGGGCCATCAGCCCCAGCATTTT.

This clone was observed a handful of times. Here the CDR3 DNA reads TGTGCCACCAGGGGGGTGACAGGGTCATTTGGAAAGCAGCATTTT. This encodes CATRGVTGSFGKQHF. The gene calls are TRBV6-5 and TRBJ1-5, with 7 bases identical to TRBD1. V dropped 10 bases and J dropped 13; count of bases not matched to a gene: 22. The CDR3 length is 15 residues. Per germline, CDR1 MNHEY and CDR2 SVGAGI.